The T cell receptor (beta chain) under discussion was sequenced for a study of T cell responses to AZD1222 COVID-19 vaccine. As for this clone: As yet, its antigen is unknown.

The repertoire was sequenced with immunoSEQ multiplex PCR; TCRdb's copy has only in-frame clones and lacks some. The table includes approximately 170,000 clones, 88% detected once. Findings and limits, study-wide: All repertoire sampling was performed exclusively after the peak T cell response.

This specimen was peripheral blood, taken 28 days after the second AZD1222 dose. The clonotype was recovered from an adult who received the AZD1222 COVID-19 vaccine.

In DNA, the CDR3 is TGTGCCTGGGCCCCCCTTTATGGCTACACCTTC. Encoded protein: CAWAPLYGYTF. The V call is TRBV30, the J call TRBJ1-2, with unresolved D. Germline V gene sequence: CDR1 GTSNPN, CDR2 SVGIG (reference sequence). V was cut by 5 bases and J by 5 bases, with 9 bases left in between. This CDR3 is 11 amino acids long.